This T cell receptor (beta chain) was observed in a study of identical twins. V trimming: 0 bases; J trimming: 4 bases; junction bases outside the gene matches: 2. This CDR3 spans 15 amino acids. The V gene's germline CDR1 is KGHSH and CDR2 LQKENI. In TCRdb, the 5' RACE reads were re-called with MiXCR into one record per CDR3 protein. The data contain roughly 720,000 distinct CDR3 sequences, about 18% of them seen just once; the ten biggest clones take up around 13%. This sample also belongs to another study, concerning T cells expressing NK-cell markers.

The V call is TRBV18, the J call TRBJ1-2; 10 bases map to TRBD1. The clonotype comes from a woman aged 18-30 years in good health. The sample was PBMCs. The CDR3: CASSPPTGGVYGYTF. The DNA for the CDR3 is TGTGCCAGCTCACCACCGACAGGGGGCGTCTATGGCTACACCTTC. The full variable domain, rest sourced from reference TRBV18 and TRBJ1-2, is NAGVMQNPRHLVRRRGQEARLRCSPMKGHSHVYWYRQLPEEGLKFMVYLQKENIIDESGMPKERFSAEFPKEGPSILRIQQVVRGDSAAYFCASSPPTGGVYGYTFGSGTRLTVV.